This TCR beta chain stems from a study of human T cells and chemical hapten exposure. Findings of the study overall: No alteration of TCRs above 1 in 1000 frequency was seen with DPC sensitization.

The library gave individual cDNA molecules unique molecular identifiers. From the RACE reads, TCRdb called clonotypes with MiXCR, one entry per CDR3 protein. Of around 300,000 distinct CDR3 sequences detected, 7.5% to 8% appear once; the ten largest clones hold more than 1%. Sample time point: pre-sensitization, week 0. Treatment described: therapeutic diphenylcyclopropenone sensitization with weekly scalp DPC. Total RNA was extracted from unfractionated whole blood. This clonotype was seen only a few times. The antigen is not known. With 2 bases removed from V and 2 bases from J, the gap between germline ends came to 8 bases. Per the germline V gene, CDR1 is SGHTA and CDR2 is FQGNSA. The CDR3 runs to 14 residues.

Sequenced material: whole blood, taken in connection with sensitization to the hapten diphenylcyclopropenone (DPC). The receptor was isolated from a man aged 18 to 29 with alopecia areata. Some clones in this sample may be carry-over from other donors' samples. The J gene is TRBJ2-3, the V gene TRBV7-2; D might be TRBD1 (5 bases). The CDR3 coding sequence is TGTGCCAGCAGCTTACTACAGGCCACAGATACGCAGTATTTT. It specifies CASSLLQATDTQYF.